The clone carrying this T cell receptor (beta chain) was seen at least ten times. The antigen remains undetermined. These data are taken from a study of metastatic and nonmetastatic thyroid tumors. Study-level findings and limits: Versus benign nodules, malignant thyroid tumors reportedly had significantly higher TCR beta diversity, in blood and tumor.

TCRdb reassembled clones from the PCR reads with MiXCR. The data contain 20,000 to 25,000 clones, 10% to 15% of them singletons. All patients reached thyroid surgery having received no treatment beforehand. The receptor was isolated from a male donor with papillary thyroid cancer or a benign thyroid nodule (not recorded which). Some clones in this sample may be carry-over from other donors' samples. The sequenced material came from blood.

The CDR3 here is CATSGDVIVEQFF. CDR3 nucleotides: TGTGCCACCTCAGGGGACGTCATAGTGGAGCAGTTCTTC. The gene calls are TRBV24-1 and TRBJ2-1; maybe TRBD1 (6 bases). Germline CDR1 and CDR2: KGHDR and SFDVKD. The CDR3 contains 13 residues. V gave up 9 bases and J gave up 10 bases, with 18 bases separating them.